The clone carrying this T cell receptor beta chain was seen only a few times. The record originates from a study of T-cell reconstitution after alpha-beta-depleted transplantation in children. Unique molecular identifiers were incorporated during preparation of the TCRbeta library. MiXCR was run by TCRdb on the PCR reads, yielding one entry per CDR3 protein. The sample lists under 850,000 distinct CDR3 sequences, 10% to 15% occurring once. This CDR3 region has 13 residues. The V end was cut by 5 bases, the J end by 4 bases, with 11 bases between. Germline assignment: CDR1 SGHRS and CDR2 YFSETQ. The sequencing here drew on PBMCs, taken before TCRalphabeta/CD19-depleted stem cell transplant. The chain is built from TRBV5-1 and TRBJ2-3, with D unclear. The receptor comes from a girl aged 2-9 years with congenital amegakaryocytic thrombocytopenia, due to receive a stem cell transplant. DNA for the CDR3: TGCGCCAGCAGGTCCCGCGAATCAGATACGCAGTATTTT. Protein sequence: CASRSRESDTQYF.